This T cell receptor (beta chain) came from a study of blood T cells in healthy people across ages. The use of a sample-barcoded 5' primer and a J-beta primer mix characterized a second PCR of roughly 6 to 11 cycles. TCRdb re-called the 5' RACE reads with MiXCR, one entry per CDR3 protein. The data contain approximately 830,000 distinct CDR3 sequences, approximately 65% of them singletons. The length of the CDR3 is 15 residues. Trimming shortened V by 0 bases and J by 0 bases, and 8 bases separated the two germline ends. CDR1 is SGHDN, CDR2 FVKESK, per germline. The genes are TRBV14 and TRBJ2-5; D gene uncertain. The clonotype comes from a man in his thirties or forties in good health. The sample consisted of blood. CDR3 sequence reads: CASSQDSQYQETQYF. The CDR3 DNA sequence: TGTGCCAGCAGCCAAGACTCCCAGTACCAAGAGACCCAGTACTTC.